Presented here are 30 T cell receptor beta chains from one specimen sequenced in a study of CD8 T cells in Susac syndrome. Reverse transcription of about 0.5 to 1 ug RNA used random hexamers. MiXCR was run by TCRdb on the immunoSEQ multiplex PCR reads, yielding one entry per CDR3 protein. The sample carries around 180,000 distinct CDR3 sequences, approximately 96% recorded once. Sequenced material: CD8+ T cells from PBMCs. The receptors here all came from a human donor with multiple sclerosis.

This chain joins TRBV27 and TRBJ1-2; the D gene is possibly TRBD1 (5 bases). CDR3 size: 16 residues. Germline CDR1 reads MNHEY; CDR2 reads SMNVEV (reference sequence). Trimming took off 2 bases at V and 2 bases at J, with 15 bases between the two ends. CDR3 in amino acids: CASSLRAGRLNYGYTF. The CDR3 nucleotides read TGTGCCAGCAGTTTACGGGCAGGGAGGCTCAACTATGGCTACACCTTC.

This sequence joins TRBV29-1 and TRBJ2-3; TRBD1 matches at 7 bases. The germline V gene has CDR1 SQVTM and CDR2 ANQGSEA. V was pared by 0 bases and J by 5 bases, with 11 bases of the junction left unmatched. This CDR3 contains 16 residues. CDR3: CSVEDLTTGREDTQYF. The CDR3 nucleotides are TGCAGCGTTGAAGATCTGACGACAGGGCGTGAAGATACGCAGTATTTT.

A note on this clonotype: Germline is not matched at one junction end, which may reflect a read error. This chain connects TRBV19 to TRBJ1-1, with no clear D. CDR3 length equals 10 residues. The V gene's germline CDR1 is LNHDA and CDR2 SQIVND (reference sequence). For the CDR3, the DNA is TGTGCCAGTCGTAACAATGAAGCTTTCTTT. It translates to CASRNNEAFF.

This clonotype was seen just once. The J gene is TRBJ2-2, the V gene TRBV27; no clear D gene. This CDR3 comprises 14 residues. Trimming stripped 1 base from V and 6 bases from J, with 9 bases between. Germline CDR1 reads MNHEY; CDR2 reads SMNVEV (reference sequence). The CDR3 nucleotides read TGTGCCAGCAGTTTATATGGAAGCGCCGGGGAGCTGTTTTTT. This codes for CASSLYGSAGELFF.

The V and J genes are TRBV2 and TRBJ1-6; 7 positions match TRBD1. CDR1 is SNHLY and CDR2 is FYNNEI in the germline V gene. V trimming: 4 bases; J trimming: 9 bases; junction bases outside the gene matches: 9. This CDR3 contains 15 residues. The DNA for the CDR3 is TGTGCCAGCAGTGCCCCCGGGACAGTAGTTTCACCCCTCCACTTT. Residues: CASSAPGTVVSPLHF.

J is TRBJ1-6 and V is TRBV7-9, with D tentatively TRBD1 (5 bases). The germline V and J ends were trimmed by 1 base and 10 bases, with 5 bases remaining between them. The germline CDR1 and CDR2 sequences are SEHNR and FQNEAQ (reference sequence). The CDR3 is 12 amino acids. The CDR3 sequence is CASSLGGSPLHF. In DNA form, the CDR3 reads TGTGCCAGCAGCTTAGGGGGGTCACCCCTCCACTTT.

J is TRBJ2-6 and V is TRBV28, with D perhaps being TRBD1 or TRBD2 (5 bases each). V shed 6 bases and J shed 0 bases, with 12 bases lying between them. The CDR3 has 16 amino acids. The germline gives CDR1 MDHEN, CDR2 SYDVKM. CDR3 sequence (DNA): TGTGCCAGCAGAACGGGACGTTTCTCTGGGGCCAACGTCCTGACTTTC. Amino acids: CASRTGRFSGANVLTF.

The V call is TRBV7-2, the J call TRBJ2-5; D might be TRBD1 (6 bases). The CDR3 has 14 residues. The germline V gene encodes CDR1 SGHTA and CDR2 FQGNSA. Trimming removed 5 bases at V and 5 bases at J, with 15 bases between. CDR3 protein: CASSTNRARETQYF. The CDR3 nucleotides are TGTGCCAGCAGCACAAACAGGGCTAGGGAGACCCAGTACTTC.

The chain couples TRBV25-1 to TRBJ2-7; D is possibly TRBD2 (5 bases). Trimming pared 7 bases from V and 3 bases from J, leaving 7 bases between. The CDR3 is made up of 11 amino acids. CDR1 and CDR2 from the germline V gene are MGHDK and SYGVNS. Written as DNA, the CDR3 is TGTGCCAGCACCGAGGGCTACGAGCAGTACTTC. Translation: CASTEGYEQYF.

Points on this clonotype: A read error may produce the germline difference seen at one junction end. This rearrangement joins TRBV29-1 to TRBJ2-1; D not certain. The CDR3 consists of 13 residues. CDR1 and CDR2 from the germline V gene are SQVTM and ANQGSEA. The CDR3 nucleotides are TGCAGCGTTGAAGATAGTCAGAACAATGAGCAGCTCTTC. Its translation: CSVEDSQNNEQLF.

The chain uses TRBV27 and TRBJ2-5; the D gene is possibly TRBD2 (6 bases). This CDR3 has 10 amino acids. Germline-derived CDR1 and CDR2 are MNHEY and SMNVEV (reference sequence). V shed 8 bases and J shed 9 bases, with 10 bases lying between them. The CDR3 sequence is CASGGSPQYF. In DNA, the CDR3 is TGTGCCAGCGGGGGGAGTCCCCAGTACTTC.

The genes are TRBV30 and TRBJ1-1; D not resolved. Germline CDR1 and CDR2: GTSNPN and SVGIG (reference sequence). V lost 2 bases and J 8 bases, leaving 12 bases between the germline ends. CDR3 length: 12 amino acids. The CDR3 protein is CAWSLGGPEAFF. The DNA for the CDR3 is TGTGCCTGGAGTTTGGGTGGGCCGGAAGCTTTCTTT.

In this sample, this clonotype turned up a few times. This chain joins TRBV27 and TRBJ2-7; weak D call: TRBD2 (6 bases). Germline V gene sequence: CDR1 MNHEY, CDR2 SMNVEV (reference sequence). The CDR3 extends over 13 amino acids. V lost 4 bases and J 2 bases, leaving 9 bases between the germline ends. CDR3 bases: TGTGCCAGCAGTTCGGGACTCACCTACGAGCAGTACTTC. This sequence encodes CASSSGLTYEQYF.

CDR3 nucleotides: TGCAGCGTCGTAGCGGGAACCAACTGCTTCTTC. Translated, it gives CSVVAGTNCFF. This rearrangement joins TRBV29-1 to TRBJ2-1; TRBD2 matches at 8 bases. V was clipped by 6 bases and J by 16 bases; unmatched bases: 11. In germline, CDR1 is SQVTM, CDR2 ANQGSEA. The CDR3 is made up of 11 amino acids.

J is TRBJ1-1 and V is TRBV6-1; maybe TRBD1 (5 bases). Trimming took off 5 bases at V and 1 base at J, with 20 bases between the two ends. Germline lookup yields CDR1 MNHNS and CDR2 SASEGT. The CDR3 contains 17 residues. The CDR3 is CASSPPPQQVTNTEAFF. CDR3 coding DNA: TGTGCCAGCAGTCCGCCTCCTCAACAGGTTACGAACACTGAAGCTTTCTTT.

J is TRBJ2-1 and V is TRBV28; D is unclear. This CDR3 has 13 amino acids. V lost 4 bases and J lost 8, with 12 bases in between. Germline-derived CDR1 and CDR2 are MDHEN and SYDVKM. CDR3 coding DNA: TGTGCCAGCAGTTCGACTGTGTGGGATGAGCAGTTCTTC. As protein: CASSSTVWDEQFF.

The chain links TRBV15 to TRBJ2-7; the D call may be TRBD1 or TRBD2 (7 bases each). Germline assignment: CDR1 LNHNV and CDR2 YYDKDF (reference sequence). There are 15 residues in the CDR3. V was trimmed by 5 bases and J by 2 bases, leaving 16 bases between them. The DNA of the CDR3 is TGTGCCACCAGCCTAGGGGACAGCGGGGCCTACGAGCAGTACTTC. This gives the protein CATSLGDSGAYEQYF.

The chain recombines TRBV13 with TRBJ2-3, with D tentatively TRBD1 (8 bases). The V end lost 5 bases, the J end lost 3 bases, and 15 bases lay between the germline ends. The CDR3 spans 15 residues. Germline CDR1 reads PRHDT; CDR2 reads FYEKMQ (reference sequence). The CDR3 here is CASSVQGGLTDTQYF. CDR3 DNA: TGTGCCAGCAGCGTACAGGGGGGGCTTACAGATACGCAGTATTTT.

The rearrangement joins TRBV27 to TRBJ1-1, with D possibly matching TRBD1 (6 bases). The V end lost 5 bases, the J end lost 6 bases, and 13 bases lay between the germline ends. The germline CDR1 and CDR2 sequences are MNHEY and SMNVEV (reference sequence). The CDR3 is 13 residues long. The DNA for the CDR3 is TGTGCCAGCAGTAGGGGGAAGGCCCCTGAAGCTTTCTTT. Residues: CASSRGKAPEAFF.

The V and J genes are TRBV3-1 and TRBJ2-7, with D perhaps TRBD2 (5 bases). The V and J ends lost 4 bases and 4 bases respectively, with 14 bases between them. The CDR3 has 14 residues. CDR1 is LGHDT, CDR2 YNNKEL, per germline (reference sequence). The CDR3 DNA sequence: TGTGCCAGCAGCCCTAACGGGATCACATACGAGCAGTACTTC. As protein: CASSPNGITYEQYF.

The rearrangement joins TRBV12-3 or TRBV12-4 to TRBJ2-2; D ambiguous. The CDR3 is 11 amino acids. Trimming removed 11 bases from V and 5 bases from J, with 9 bases in between. The CDR3 sequence: CAVVRTGELFF. Written as DNA, the CDR3 is TGTGCCGTGGTTAGGACCGGGGAGCTGTTTTTT.

J is TRBJ2-7 and V is TRBV12-3 or TRBV12-4, with 10 bases that match TRBD2. V dropped 7 bases and J dropped 2; count of bases not matched to a gene: 11. The CDR3 spans 16 residues. The CDR3 here is CASTTRAGGHPYEQYF. DNA of the CDR3: TGTGCCAGCACCACTAGAGCGGGGGGGCACCCCTACGAGCAGTACTTC.

This chain joins TRBV15 and TRBJ1-6; D possibly corresponds to TRBD1 (6 bases). The CDR3 spans 14 residues. Germline V gene lookup returns CDR1 LNHNV and CDR2 YYDKDF (reference sequence). V was pared by 9 bases and J by 5 bases, with 14 bases between. The CDR3 spells CATRQDSHNSPLHF. Written as DNA, the CDR3 is TGTGCCACTCGGCAGGACAGTCATAATTCACCCCTCCACTTT.

This chain uses TRBV29-1 with TRBJ1-1; 7 positions match TRBD1. CDR1 is SQVTM and CDR2 is ANQGSEA in the germline V gene. CDR3 length equals 10 residues. V trimming: 5 bases; J trimming: 8 bases; junction bases outside the gene matches: 2. This CDR3 reads CSVTGVEAFF. Here the CDR3 DNA reads TGCAGCGTTACAGGGGTGGAAGCTTTCTTT.

Comment on this clonotype: One end of the junction is discordant with germline, which a read error may explain. This chain uses TRBV7-7 with TRBJ2-1; unclear D gene. Germline assignment: CDR1 SSHAT and CDR2 FNYEAQ (reference sequence). The CDR3 spans 14 residues. The CDR3 nucleotides are TGTGCTAGCAGCAGTTCACCAAGTGGGAATGAGCAGTTCTTC. It yields the protein CASSSSPSGNEQFF.

The chain links TRBV30 to TRBJ1-2; unclear D gene. Germline CDR1 GTSNPN, CDR2 SVGIG (reference sequence). The CDR3 covers 13 residues. The germline V and J ends were trimmed by 0 bases and 8 bases, with 13 bases remaining between them. The CDR3 protein is CAWSVRRVEGYTF. The CDR3 nucleotides are TGTGCCTGGAGTGTACGGCGGGTTGAGGGCTACACCTTC.

This sequence joins TRBV2 and TRBJ2-7, with 7 nucleotides matching TRBD2. CDR3 size: 16 residues. CDR1 SNHLY and CDR2 FYNNEI come from the germline V gene. Trimming removed 3 bases from V and 1 base from J; junction bases left unmatched: 9. CDR3 coding DNA: TGTGCCAGCAGTGACGAGACGGGAGGATCGTCCTACGAGCAGTACTTC. This translates into CASSDETGGSSYEQYF.

This chain uses TRBV29-1 with TRBJ2-5; 7 bases are a match to TRBD2. The germline V gene has CDR1 SQVTM and CDR2 ANQGSEA. This CDR3 region has 11 residues. J lost 4 bases, V lost 4 bases, and 0 bases had no gene match. CDR3 sequence: CSVVAGETQYF. CDR3 DNA: TGCAGCGTTGTAGCGGGAGAGACCCAGTACTTC. Together with reference TRBV29-1 and TRBJ2-5, the CDR3 gives the full variable domain: SAVISQKPSRDICQRGTSLTIQCQVDSQVTMMFWYRQQPGQSLTLIATANQGSEATYESGFVIDKFPISRPNLTFSTLTVSNMSPEDSSIYLCSVVAGETQYFGPGTRLLVL.

The rearrangement links TRBV14 to TRBJ2-5; D uncertain. Trimming took 2 bases from V and 5 from J, leaving 12 bases between them. The CDR3 is 14 amino acids. Germline CDR1 reads SGHDN; CDR2 reads FVKESK. CDR3 in amino acids: CASSQHPTRETQYF. The CDR3 DNA is TGTGCCAGCAGCCAACATCCCACCAGGGAGACCCAGTACTTC.

The genes are TRBV2 and TRBJ1-6; D is uncertain. Looked up from germline, CDR1 is SNHLY and CDR2 is FYNNEI. This CDR3 contains 16 residues. V lost 6 bases to trimming and J lost 0 bases, with 12 bases between them. This chain's CDR3 is CASRQIQSSYNSPLHF. The CDR3 bases are TGTGCCAGCAGACAAATCCAGAGCTCCTATAATTCACCCCTCCACTTT.